Shown below are 32 T cell receptor beta chains from a single sample sequenced in a study of T cells in localized non-small cell lung cancer (dated by TCRdb to 2019 to 2021). Library generation was performed with the immunoSEQ multiplex PCR assay. Imported from immuneACCESS, the table was reduced by TCRdb to in-frame sequences with V and J called. These copies leave out some clones; in studies compared against another copy, an unresolved V gene accounts for under half, and the cause of the remainder is not known. For this sample there are tens of thousands of clones; roughly 90% appear just once. Roughly 4% of the sample is in the top ten clones. The source was peripheral blood, collected before any cancer treatment. The origin of the receptors is a woman aged 40-69 years with stage I lung adenocarcinoma.

A word on this clone: The same CDR3 also results from other DNA sequences found in this sample. CDR3 sequence: CASSLGGMNTEAFF. The CDR3 DNA sequence: TGTGCCAGCAGCTTAGGGGGAATGAACACTGAAGCTTTCTTT. This rearrangement joins TRBV7-2 to TRBJ1-1, with D hard to call. The V end lost 1 base, the J end lost 0 bases, and 6 bases lay between the germline ends. From germline, CDR1 is SGHTA and CDR2 FQGNSA. The CDR3 contains 14 residues.

In its sample, this clone was seen once. This chain joins TRBV6-5 and TRBJ2-5; TRBD1 matches 8 bases. V was pared by 6 bases and J by 4 bases, with 10 bases of the junction left unmatched. Germline CDR1 and CDR2: MNHEY and SVGAGI. This CDR3 spans 15 amino acids. The CDR3 bases are TGTGCCAGCAGCGATCCAGGGGGCGAGGGAGAGACCCAGTACTTC. Encoded protein: CASSDPGGEGETQYF.

This clone was picked up a small number of times. V usage is TRBV30 and J usage is TRBJ1-1, with D possibly being TRBD1 (5 bases). The CDR3 is 13 amino acids. Trimming removed 3 bases at V and 1 base at J, with 9 bases between. CDR1 is GTSNPN, CDR2 SVGIG, per germline (reference sequence). CDR3: CAWRRGENTEAFF. The CDR3 DNA reads TGTGCCTGGAGGCGGGGGGAGAACACTGAAGCTTTCTTT.

This chain's CDR3 is CASSFLAGGPSNEQYF. CDR3 DNA sequence: TGCGCCAGCAGCTTCTTAGCGGGGGGGCCGTCCAACGAGCAGTACTTC. The rearrangement uses TRBV4-1 and TRBJ2-7, with 11 nucleotides matching TRBD2. The CDR3 sequence is 16 residues long. From germline, CDR1 is MGHRA and CDR2 YSYEKL. V was pared by 5 bases and J by 5 bases, with 11 bases of the junction left unmatched.

The chain recombines TRBV10-3 with TRBJ1-1, with TRBD1 matching 7 bases. The CDR3 has 17 residues. The J segment lost 3 bases and the V segment lost 0 bases, leaving 10 bases of the junction unmatched. Germline V gene lookup returns CDR1 ENHRY and CDR2 SYGVKD. The CDR3 here is CAISESIRQGGDTEAFF. In nucleotides, the CDR3 is TGTGCCATCAGTGAGTCCATCCGACAGGGTGGGGACACTGAAGCTTTCTTT.

The chain combines TRBV27 with TRBJ1-5, with 10 bases matching TRBD1. Trimming cost V 3 bases and J 7 bases; bases outside gene matches: 15. The CDR3 consists of 18 residues. Germline V lookup: CDR1 MNHEY, CDR2 SMNVEV (reference sequence). CDR3 sequence (DNA): TGTGCCAGCAGTTTCAGACTCTCGGGACAGGGGTTCAGACAGCCCCAGCATTTT. Its translation is CASSFRLSGQGFRQPQHF.

Points on this clone: Relative to the germline gene, one junction end is altered; a read error may explain this. Distinct nucleotide sequences in the sample also encode this CDR3. The chain employs TRBV7-7 and TRBJ2-6; D is perhaps TRBD1 or TRBD2 (6 bases each). The CDR3 covers 13 residues. Germline V gene lookup returns CDR1 SSHAT and CDR2 FNYEAQ (reference sequence). CDR3 region: CASSLGGLNVLTF. The CDR3 nucleotides are TGTGCTAGCAGCCTCGGGGGCCTCAACGTCCTGACTTTC.

CDR3 region: CASSARGQGAADTQYF. CDR3 coding DNA: TGTGCCAGCAGCGCCCGAGGACAGGGGGCGGCAGATACGCAGTATTTT. This chain uses TRBV9 with TRBJ2-3, with 11 bases aligning to TRBD1. In germline, CDR1 is SGDLS, CDR2 YYNGEE. Trimming at V came to 3 bases and at J to 4 bases, leaving 7 bases not matched to a gene. This CDR3 is built from 16 residues.

The chain uses TRBV10-3 and TRBJ2-5; the match to TRBD2 covers 13 bases. Germline trimming cut 4 bases from V and 5 bases from J; bases unmatched to any gene: 7. Germline lookup yields CDR1 ENHRY and CDR2 SYGVKD. CDR3 size: 16 residues. In DNA form, the CDR3 reads TGTGCCATCAGTGGAACCGGGACTAGCGGGGTCGAGACCCAGTACTTC. Translation gives CAISGTGTSGVETQYF.

The V gene is TRBV6-1, the J gene TRBJ2-7, with 9 positions matching TRBD2. Germline V lookup: CDR1 MNHNS, CDR2 SASEGT. The CDR3 consists of 17 residues. The V segment lost 1 base and the J segment 3 bases; nucleotides outside the gene matches: 10. CDR3 coding DNA: TGTGCCAGCAGTGAAGGTTTTAGCGGGGGAACCGTCTACGAGCAGTACTTC. Translated: CASSEGFSGGTVYEQYF.

The V call is TRBV13, the J call TRBJ2-1; 10 nucleotides agree with TRBD2. The junction had 13 bases not matched to a gene; V was cut back by 8 bases and J by 9 bases. The V gene's germline CDR1 is PRHDT and CDR2 FYEKMQ (reference sequence). CDR3 length equals 15 residues. This CDR3 is CASSGGAGGPSEQFF. CDR3 bases: TGTGCCAGCTCCGGGGGAGCGGGGGGGCCGAGTGAGCAGTTCTTC. The full variable domain, with the rest looked up from reference TRBV13 and TRBJ2-1, is AAGVIQSPRHLIKEKRETATLKCYPIPRHDTVYWYQQGPGQDPQFLISFYEKMQSDKGSIPDRFSAQQFSDYHSELNMSSLELGDSALYFCASSGGAGGPSEQFFGPGTRLTVL.

This clone was seen once. The chain combines TRBV7-2 with TRBJ1-1; TRBD1 matches 7 bases. Losses at the gene ends were 3 bases for V and 4 bases for J; bases not matched to a gene: 8. CDR1 is SGHTA and CDR2 is FQGNSA in the germline V gene. The CDR3 is 15 amino acids. The CDR3 spells CASSLRVDRATEAFF. CDR3 DNA sequence: TGTGCCAGCAGCTTGAGGGTAGACAGGGCCACTGAAGCTTTCTTT. The whole variable domain, remainder taken from reference TRBV7-2 and TRBJ1-1, is GAGVSQSPSNKVTEKGKDVELRCDPISGHTALYWYRQSLGQGLEFLIYFQGNSAPDKSGLPSDRFSAERTGGSVSTLTIQRTQQEDSAVYLCASSLRVDRATEAFFGQGTRLTVV.

In its sample, this clone ranks as medium-sized. The chain is built from TRBV6-4 and TRBJ2-3; possibly TRBD2 for D (6 bases). The germline V gene encodes CDR1 MRHNA and CDR2 SNTAGT. The CDR3 is 16 residues long. Trimming pared 2 bases from V and 1 base from J, leaving 13 bases between. The CDR3: CASSDGVGGGTDTQYF. CDR3 nucleotide sequence: TGTGCCAGCAGTGACGGTGTGGGGGGAGGCACAGATACGCAGTATTTT.

This clone was recorded only once. This chain uses TRBV4-3 with TRBJ1-6; tentatively, D is TRBD1 (5 bases). From germline, CDR1 is LGHNA and CDR2 YSLEER. CDR3 length: 15 residues. The V gene lost 4 bases and the J gene lost 6 bases, with 13 bases spanning the gap. DNA for the CDR3: TGCGCCAGCAGCCGGGACGACGGGGCTAATTCACCCCTCCACTTT. Residues: CASSRDDGANSPLHF.

The chain has TRBV2 and TRBJ1-5; D ambiguous. CDR1 and CDR2 (germline): SNHLY, FYNNEI. The CDR3 extends over 13 amino acids. Between the trimmed V and J ends, which lost 2 bases and 2 bases, there was a span of 4 bases. The CDR3 protein is CASSERGNQPQHF. CDR3 nucleotides: TGTGCCAGCAGTGAAAGGGGCAATCAGCCCCAGCATTTT.

The V and J genes are TRBV5-1 and TRBJ2-3, with 7 bases fitting TRBD2. This CDR3 spans 15 amino acids. CDR1 SGHRS and CDR2 YFSETQ come from the germline V gene. The J segment lost 2 bases and the V segment lost 1 base, leaving 4 bases of the junction unmatched. CDR3 in amino acids: CASSLPSGVTDTQYF. The CDR3 nucleotides read TGCGCCAGCAGCTTGCCTAGCGGAGTCACAGATACGCAGTATTTT.

This clone is a singleton in its sample. One junction end disagrees with the germline gene, perhaps due to a read error. The CDR3: CASSLGVGTGELFF. The CDR3 coding sequence is TGTGCTAGCAGCTTAGGGGTCGGCACCGGGGAGCTGTTTTTT. This chain connects TRBV7-7 to TRBJ2-2; possible D gene TRBD1, 5 bases. Germline V gene sequence: CDR1 SSHAT, CDR2 FNYEAQ (reference sequence). CDR3 length: 14 amino acids. Based on the CDR3 plus reference TRBV7-7 and TRBJ2-2, the full variable domain is GAGVSQSPRYKVTKRGQDVTLRCDPISSHATLYWYQQALGQGPEFLTYFNYEAQPDKSGLPSDRFSAERPEGSISTLTIQRTEQRDSAMYRCASSLGVGTGELFFGEGSRLTVL.

The CDR3 sequence is CASSQDLGQMNTEAFF. In DNA, the CDR3 is TGTGCCAGCAGCCAAGATCTTGGGCAGATGAACACTGAAGCTTTCTTT. The chain employs TRBV4-2 and TRBJ1-1, with unresolved D. CDR3 length equals 16 residues. The ends were cut back, 0 bases at V and 0 bases at J, with 11 bases in the middle. Germline CDR1 is LGHNA and CDR2 is YNFKEQ.

The chain couples TRBV20-1 to TRBJ1-2, with a weak D call TRBD1 (6 bases). The V end lost 4 bases, the J end lost 12 bases, and 15 bases lay between the germline ends. The CDR3 is 11 amino acids. CDR1 is DFQATT and CDR2 is SNEGSKA in the germline V gene (reference sequence). This chain's CDR3 is CSAIYREHNTF. The DNA for the CDR3 is TGCAGTGCTATTTACAGGGAGCATAACACCTTC.

The chain couples TRBV9 to TRBJ2-5; tentative D call: TRBD1 (6 bases). Trimming took off 0 bases at V and 4 bases at J, with 13 bases between the two ends. The CDR3 contains 15 residues. Germline V gene sequence: CDR1 SGDLS, CDR2 YYNGEE. Here the CDR3 DNA reads TGTGCCAGCAGCGTAGAGGGGGAGTCCCCAGAGACCCAGTACTTC. This encodes CASSVEGESPETQYF.

This sequence joins TRBV11-3 and TRBJ1-2, with 8 bases fitting TRBD1. V lost 3 bases to trimming and J lost 3 bases; unmatched junction nucleotides: 3. CDR1 SGHNT and CDR2 YENEEA come from the germline V gene. CDR3 size: 14 residues. DNA for the CDR3: TGTGCCAGCAGCTTGTTGGGACAGGACTATGGCTACACCTTC. Translated: CASSLLGQDYGYTF.

The rearrangement joins TRBV7-9 to TRBJ2-2, with 8 bases matching TRBD1. V shed 5 bases, J shed 0 bases, and the junction held 5 bases outside the gene matches. CDR1 and CDR2 from the germline V gene are SEHNR and FQNEAQ (reference sequence). This CDR3 comprises 16 residues. CDR3 nucleotides: TGTGCCAGCAGCAAACACAGGGGGGCGAACACCGGGGAGCTGTTTTTT. The encoded protein is CASSKHRGANTGELFF.

On this clone itself: Other nucleotide sequences from this sample produce the same CDR3. V gene TRBV7-9 combines with J gene TRBJ1-2; 8 bases match TRBD1. Trimming removed 3 bases from V and 7 bases from J; junction bases left unmatched: 13. The CDR3 loop spans 16 amino acids. Germline-derived CDR1 and CDR2 are SEHNR and FQNEAQ (reference sequence). CDR3 sequence: CASSLGQVTFRRGYTF. CDR3 DNA: TGTGCCAGCAGCTTGGGACAGGTAACCTTCAGACGTGGCTACACCTTC.

The CDR3 DNA sequence: TGTGCCATCAGTGAGCTTGGGTTTGAGCAGTACTTC. Translated: CAISELGFEQYF. The chain uses TRBV10-3 and TRBJ2-7, with no clear D. The ends were cut back, 2 bases at V and 7 bases at J, with 9 bases in the middle. Germline V gene lookup returns CDR1 ENHRY and CDR2 SYGVKD. The CDR3 sequence is 12 residues long.

The chain is built from TRBV5-4 and TRBJ2-2; D gene uncertain. The CDR3 consists of 14 residues. Trimming removed 4 bases from V and 0 bases from J, with 7 bases in between. The germline V gene has CDR1 SGHNT and CDR2 YYREEE (reference sequence). The CDR3 region is CASSQETNTGELFF. DNA for the CDR3: TGTGCCAGCAGCCAGGAGACGAACACCGGGGAGCTGTTTTTT.

The chain combines TRBV7-2 with TRBJ1-1; D might be TRBD1 (6 bases). The CDR3 length is 14 residues. Germline CDR1 SGHTA, CDR2 FQGNSA. The V gene lost 6 bases and the J gene lost 6 bases, with 17 bases spanning the gap. CDR3 amino acids: CASRRYSDRSEAFF. The CDR3 region has the DNA TGTGCCAGCAGAAGATACAGTGACAGGTCTGAAGCTTTCTTT.

A single count supports this clone. The chain recombines TRBV4-1 with TRBJ1-1, with 7 nucleotides matching TRBD1. V lost 9 bases and J lost 0; bases outside the gene matches: 4. The germline CDR1 and CDR2 sequences are MGHRA and YSYEKL. This CDR3 comprises 13 residues. The CDR3 nucleotides are TGCGCCAGTGGGGACAGATTGAACACTGAAGCTTTCTTT. Translated, it gives CASGDRLNTEAFF.

This clone was observed a single time. The chain links TRBV9 to TRBJ2-5; TRBD1 matches 10 bases. There are 16 residues in the CDR3. Trimming removed 4 bases from V and 1 base from J; junction bases left unmatched: 7. Germline-derived CDR1 and CDR2 are SGDLS and YYNGEE. The CDR3 coding sequence is TGTGCCAGCAGCCCTCACGGGACAGGGGCCCAAGAGACCCAGTACTTC. This codes for CASSPHGTGAQETQYF.

V usage is TRBV10-3 and J usage is TRBJ1-2, with D maybe TRBD1 (6 bases). CDR1 is ENHRY, CDR2 SYGVKD, per germline. V lost 3 bases and J lost 5, with 10 bases in between. The CDR3 is 13 amino acids. The DNA of the CDR3 is TGTGCCATCAGTGAAGGACAGTCGTATGGCTACACCTTC. Translated, it gives CAISEGQSYGYTF.

This chain links TRBV9 with TRBJ2-4; D is unresolved. The CDR3 runs 15 residues. Germline CDR1 and CDR2: SGDLS and YYNGEE. Trimming cost V 0 bases and J 1 base, with 8 bases left between them. The CDR3 coding sequence is TGTGCCAGCAGCGTAGGACCCTCGGCCAAAAACATTCAGTACTTC. It is translated as CASSVGPSAKNIQYF.

The J gene is TRBJ2-5, the V gene TRBV30, with D unclear. Germline values: CDR1 GTSNPN, CDR2 SVGIG (reference sequence). The V and J ends lost 0 bases and 1 base respectively, with 3 bases between them. There are 12 residues in the CDR3. DNA of the CDR3: TGTGCCTGGAGTGTACTCCAAGAGACCCAGTACTTC. It translates to CAWSVLQETQYF.

V gene TRBV7-9 combines with J gene TRBJ1-6, with D unclear. Trimming removed 4 bases at V and 9 bases at J, with 10 bases between. This CDR3 comprises 13 residues. From germline, CDR1 is SEHNR and CDR2 FQNEAQ (reference sequence). CDR3 region: CASSSPGSSPLHF. The DNA for the CDR3 is TGTGCCAGCAGCTCACCGGGGTCTTCACCCCTCCACTTT.